This T cell receptor (beta chain) was sequenced in a study of human T cells and chemical hapten exposure. TCRdb re-derived calls from the RACE reads in MiXCR, one entry per CDR3 protein. Here the sample spans more than 75,000 distinct CDR3 sequences, 7.5% to 10% being singletons. In the case of this clonotype: Its cognate antigen is unknown.

Described time point: patch test 2, 6 weeks after DPC sensitization. Indicated treatment: therapeutic diphenylcyclopropenone sensitization with weekly scalp DPC. Donors, patients with alopecia ranging from 18 to 70 years old and judged suitable for DPC, provided samples. The V and J ends lost 0 bases and 4 bases respectively, with 14 bases between them. Germline CDR1 reads LGHNA; CDR2 reads YNFKEQ. This CDR3 region has 16 residues. Study observations and caveats: DPC sensitization left the count of TCRs above 1 in 1000 unchanged.

The chain uses TRBV4-2 and TRBJ2-3; TRBD1 might be the D (7 bases). The sample in question was whole blood, obtained in connection with sensitization to the hapten diphenylcyclopropenone (DPC). This clonotype was sampled from a middle-aged woman with alopecia areata. Some clones in this sample may be carry-over from other donors' samples. CDR3 loop: CASSQDGGGQPDTQYF. The CDR3 DNA is TGTGCCAGCAGCCAAGATGGAGGGGGACAGCCAGATACGCAGTATTTT.